The clone carrying this T cell receptor beta chain occurred a few times. Under the authors' procedure: Amplification of reference gene primers was used by the study to estimate nucleated cell counts. Repertoires were generated with immunoSEQ multiplex PCR, while TCRdb's copy carries only in-frame clones and drops some. V, J and clone size were drawn from that table, and D and trimming were deduced from the DNA. The sample records about 39,000 clones, 75% to 90% being singletons. This record belongs to a study of blood T cell repertoires in COVID-19. As for the study in general: T cells, B-cell-depleted T cells, or PBMCs supplied cDNA or gDNA.

The sequencing input was peripheral blood. This receptor was obtained from a man in his sixties with acute or convalescent COVID-19.

The CDR3 here is CASSSTSGRAYEQFF. The CDR3 DNA reads as TGTGCCAGCAGTTCCACTAGCGGGAGGGCCTATGAGCAGTTCTTC. J is TRBJ2-1 and V is TRBV11-2; 13 bases align to TRBD2. Germline V lookup: CDR1 SGHAT, CDR2 FQNNGV. This CDR3 comprises 15 residues. The junction had 7 bases not matched to a gene; V was cut back by 6 bases and J by 8 bases.